This is a list of T cell receptor beta chains from one sample in a study of tumor-infiltrating lymphocytes in primary liver carcinoma. TCRdb recomputed calls from the multiplex PCR reads with MiXCR, one row per CDR3 protein. The sample consists of more than 90,000 distinct CDR3 sequences, around 73% of them appearing once. Sequenced material: liver tumor tissue from sampling region 2. The receptors derive from an older woman with primary liver carcinoma and hepatitis B virus infection. Each CDR3 is given with its conserved first and last residue. A D gene is named only where the DNA matches it firmly. Some rows mark clone size as missing; the rest say once, few, many or name a class of expanded clone.

D gene: TRBD1; V gene: TRBV12-5; clone size: many; J gene: TRBJ2-5; CDR3 protein: CASGSGTGDGETQYF; CDR3 DNA: TGTGCTAGTGGTTCCGGGACAGGGGATGGAGAGACCCAGTACTTC
D gene: TRBD1; V gene: TRBV28; clone size: NA; J gene: TRBJ2-4; CDR3 protein: CASRQGAGNIQHF; CDR3 DNA: TGTGCCAGCAGACAGGGGGCGGGGAACATTCAGCACTTC
D gene: TRBD2; V gene: TRBV11-2; clone size: NA; J gene: TRBJ2-3; CDR3 protein: CASSLGGLTYASDTQYF; CDR3 DNA: TGTGCCAGCAGCTTAGGGGGACTAACGTATGCGTCAGATACCCAGTATTTT
D gene: NA; V gene: TRBV11-2; clone size: medium-sized; J gene: TRBJ1-4; CDR3 protein: CASSYPGGLKLFF; CDR3 DNA: TGTGCCAGCAGCTACCCGGGGGGTCTGAAACTGTTTTTT
D gene: NA; V gene: TRBV7-3; clone size: NA; J gene: TRBJ2-1; CDR3 protein: CASSPNKGLYNEQFF; CDR3 DNA: TGTGCCAGCAGCCCGAATAAAGGGTTGTACAATGAGCAGTTCTTC
D gene: TRBD2; V gene: TRBV11-1; clone size: NA; J gene: TRBJ2-1; CDR3 protein: CASSLSTSGSGSNEQFF; CDR3 DNA: TGTGCCAGCAGCCTCTCGACAAGCGGGAGTGGGTCGAATGAGCAGTTCTTC
D gene: NA; V gene: TRBV5-4; clone size: NA; J gene: TRBJ1-5; CDR3 protein: CASTLDQGPQHF; CDR3 DNA: TGTGCCAGCACCTTGGACCAAGGACCCCAGCATTTT
D gene: TRBD2; V gene: TRBV29-1; clone size: NA; J gene: TRBJ2-2; CDR3 protein: CSVGGTSATGGLFF; CDR3 DNA: TGCAGCGTTGGTGGGACTAGCGCCACTGGGGGGCTGTTTTTT
D gene: NA; V gene: TRBV5-6; clone size: NA; J gene: TRBJ1-4; CDR3 protein: CASSPMFRRSTNEKLFF; CDR3 DNA: TGTGCCAGCAGCCCTATGTTCCGGAGATCAACTAATGAAAAACTGTTTTTT
D gene: NA; V gene: TRBV11-2; clone size: NA; J gene: TRBJ1-2; CDR3 protein: CASSLAGTGPYGYTF; CDR3 DNA: TGTGCCAGCAGCTTAGCCGGAACAGGGCCCTATGGCTACACCTTC
D gene: TRBD1; V gene: TRBV11-2; clone size: NA; J gene: TRBJ2-3; CDR3 protein: CANSLDRDVDTQYF; CDR3 DNA: TGTGCTAACAGCCTGGACAGGGATGTAGATACGCAGTATTTT
D gene: TRBD2; V gene: TRBV12-3/TRBV12-4; clone size: NA; J gene: TRBJ2-3; CDR3 protein: CASSGVGPGRAYTQYF; CDR3 DNA: TGTGCTAGCAGTGGTGTAGGGCCAGGGAGGGCCTATACGCAGTATTTT
D gene: TRBD2; V gene: TRBV20-1; clone size: NA; J gene: TRBJ2-1; CDR3 protein: CSARGTRGDEQFF; CDR3 DNA: TGCAGTGCTAGAGGGACTAGAGGGGATGAGCAGTTCTTC
D gene: NA; V gene: TRBV29-1; clone size: NA; J gene: TRBJ1-2; CDR3 protein: CTTSRDNYGYTF; CDR3 DNA: TGCACTACGTCCAGGGATAACTATGGCTACACCTTC
D gene: TRBD2; V gene: TRBV29-1; clone size: NA; J gene: TRBJ2-4; CDR3 protein: CSVGIGGYTQYF; CDR3 DNA: TGCAGCGTCGGAATCGGGGGGTACACTCAGTATTTC
D gene: TRBD1; V gene: TRBV5-1; clone size: NA; J gene: TRBJ2-7; CDR3 protein: CASSRGGQDTYEQYF; CDR3 DNA: TGCGCCAGCTCCCGTGGAGGACAGGACACCTACGAGCAGTACTTC
D gene: NA; V gene: TRBV6-5; clone size: NA; J gene: TRBJ1-2; CDR3 protein: CASTHKLPGTGGYTF; CDR3 DNA: TGTGCCAGTACCCATAAGTTGCCAGGGACGGGTGGCTACACCTTC
D gene: TRBD2; V gene: TRBV11-2; clone size: NA; J gene: TRBJ2-7; CDR3 protein: CASSAIARLAGGQKRYEQYF; CDR3 DNA: TGTGCCAGCAGCGCCATTGCCCGACTAGCGGGAGGGCAGAAACGCTACGAGCAGTACTTC
D gene: NA; V gene: TRBV6-6; clone size: NA; J gene: TRBJ2-6; CDR3 protein: CASSLPGSNVLTF; CDR3 DNA: TGCGCCAGCAGTCTACCTGGGTCCAACGTCCTGACTTTC
D gene: NA; V gene: TRBV29-1; clone size: NA; J gene: TRBJ1-1; CDR3 protein: CSVGHTSTEAFF; CDR3 DNA: TGCAGCGTGGGGCATACGAGCACTGAAGCTTTCTTC
D gene: NA; V gene: TRBV28; clone size: NA; J gene: TRBJ2-3; CDR3 protein: CASSFVDYIDTQYF; CDR3 DNA: TGTGCCAGCAGTTTTGTGGATTACATAGATACGCAATATTTT
D gene: TRBD1; V gene: TRBV4-1; clone size: many; J gene: TRBJ1-5; CDR3 protein: CASSLQGQGQPQHF; CDR3 DNA: TGCGCCAGCAGCCTACAGGGGCAGGGACAGCCCCAGCATTTT
D gene: NA; V gene: TRBV6-5; clone size: NA; J gene: TRBJ2-5; CDR3 protein: CASSEERGLWPRHF; CDR3 DNA: TGTGCCAGCAGCGAGGAGAGGGGCCTTTGGCCCCGACACTTC
D gene: NA; V gene: TRBV6-2/TRBV6-3; clone size: many; J gene: TRBJ2-1; CDR3 protein: CASSTQGGMNEQFF; CDR3 DNA: TGTGCCAGCAGTACCCAAGGGGGGATGAATGAGCAGTTCTTC
D gene: NA; V gene: TRBV28; clone size: NA; J gene: TRBJ2-7; CDR3 protein: CASSRSEQYF; CDR3 DNA: TGTGCCAGCAGTCGGTCAGAGCAGTACTTC
D gene: TRBD2; V gene: TRBV12-3/TRBV12-4; clone size: many; J gene: TRBJ2-1; CDR3 protein: CASSSGLAGSSYNEQFF; CDR3 DNA: TGTGCCAGCAGCTCGGGACTAGCGGGAAGCTCCTACAATGAGCAGTTCTTC
D gene: TRBD2; V gene: TRBV5-1; clone size: few; J gene: TRBJ2-2; CDR3 protein: CASSAPRIGGRDNPNTGELFF; CDR3 DNA: TGCGCCAGCAGCGCCCCTAGGATTGGCGGGAGGGACAACCCTAACACCGGGGAGCTGTTTTTT
D gene: TRBD1; V gene: TRBV7-9; clone size: NA; J gene: TRBJ1-6; CDR3 protein: CASTYQGDNSPLHF; CDR3 DNA: TGTGCCAGCACCTATCAGGGGGACAATTCACCCCTCCACTTT